The 8 T cell receptor beta chains below all came from one sample that was sequenced in a study of blood T cell repertoires in COVID-19 (dated by TCRdb to the early 2020s). Libraries were built with the immunoSEQ multiplex PCR assay. TCRdb holds this immuneACCESS table with in-frame rearrangements only. Some clones are missing; in checked studies, unresolved V genes explain under half, and the rest has no known cause. This sample comprises roughly 290,000 clones, 70% to 90% of them detected only once. Over 2% of the sample is in the top ten clones. Sequencing was performed on PBMCs or T cells enriched from blood (not recorded which). Receptors originate from a man aged 25 to 45 who had recovered from COVID-19.

The chain carries TRBV30 and TRBJ1-2; D is ambiguous. Trimming pared 6 bases from V and 0 bases from J, leaving 14 bases between. This CDR3 has 14 amino acids. Looked up from germline, CDR1 is GTSNPN and CDR2 is SVGIG (reference sequence). CDR3 sequence reads: CACPTRDSNYGYTF. The CDR3, as DNA: TGTGCCTGCCCGACTAGGGATTCTAACTATGGCTACACCTTC. The variable domain in full, with the rest retrieved from reference TRBV30 and TRBJ1-2, is SQTIHQWPATLVQPVGSPLSLECTVEGTSNPNLYWYRQAAGRGLQLLFYSVGIGQISSEVPQNLSASRPQDRQFILSSKKLLLSDSGFYLCACPTRDSNYGYTFGSGTRLTVV.

The V and J genes are TRBV3-1 (or the pseudogene TRBV3-2) and TRBJ2-7; D remains unclear. Germline CDR1 LGHDT, CDR2 YNNKEL (reference sequence). Trimming left V 0 bases short and J 4 bases short, with 16 bases between. The CDR3 consists of 16 residues. CDR3 nucleotide sequence: TGTGCCAGCAGCCAAGAAGGTGTGACGGGTCTTTACGAGCAGTACTTC. The encoded protein is CASSQEGVTGLYEQYF.

The genes are TRBV11-2 and TRBJ1-1; possible D gene TRBD1, 5 bases. CDR1 and CDR2 from the germline V gene are SGHAT and FQNNGV. CDR3 length: 13 amino acids. Deletions cut 3 bases from V and 3 bases from J, with 8 bases between. For the CDR3, the DNA is TGTGCCAGCAGCTTTGTAGGGGACACTGAAGCTTTCTTT. It encodes CASSFVGDTEAFF.

This chain links TRBV6-5 with TRBJ1-6, with D unclear. The CDR3 is 15 amino acids. V was trimmed by 8 bases and J by 1 base, leaving 12 bases between them. The V gene's germline CDR1 is MNHEY and CDR2 SVGAGI. The CDR3 DNA is TGTGCCAGCCGCCCGGGTCAATCCTATAATTCACCCCTCCACTTT. This sequence encodes CASRPGQSYNSPLHF.

V usage is TRBV4-1 and J usage is TRBJ1-3; 7 nucleotides agree with TRBD1. CDR1 and CDR2 from the germline V gene are MGHRA and YSYEKL. The CDR3 loop spans 17 amino acids. V lost 2 bases and J lost 0; bases outside the gene matches: 7. In nucleotides, the CDR3 is TGCGCCAGCAGCCAAACGGGGACAGACATCTCTGGAAACACCATATATTTT. Residues: CASSQTGTDISGNTIYF.

The rearrangement joins TRBV18 to TRBJ1-3; no clear D gene. The CDR3 is 16 amino acids. The germline V gene has CDR1 KGHSH and CDR2 LQKENI. V shed 3 bases and J shed 0 bases, with 12 bases lying between them. The CDR3 DNA follows: TGTGCCAGCTCACCGATGGACTCCTCCTCTGGAAACACCATATATTTT. Protein sequence: CASSPMDSSSGNTIYF.

The chain combines TRBV10-3 with TRBJ1-3; no firm D call. This CDR3 comprises 15 residues. Trimming cost V 9 bases and J 0 bases, with 15 bases left between them. The germline CDR1 and CDR2 sequences are ENHRY and SYGVKD. The CDR3 loop reads CAIQSGPSSGNTIYF. The CDR3 nucleotides are TGTGCCATTCAATCAGGTCCGAGCTCTGGAAACACCATATATTTT.

The CDR3 nucleotides are TGTGCCAGCAGCTTTGGCGGGGCGTGGCGGTCCCCTCAAGAGACCCAGTACTTC. It encodes CASSFGGAWRSPQETQYF. This chain connects TRBV7-2 to TRBJ2-5; TRBD2 is a possible D gene (6 bases). Trimming cost V 3 bases and J 2 bases, with 22 bases left between them. The V gene's germline CDR1 is SGHTA and CDR2 FQGNSA. CDR3 length: 18 residues.